What follows describes a single TCR beta chain. The CDR3 loop spans 14 amino acids. CDR1 is DFQATT and CDR2 is SNEGSKA in the germline V gene (reference sequence). Trimming cost V 3 bases and J 1 base, with 12 bases left between them. This entry belongs to a study of blood T cell repertoires in COVID-19. In the study overall: The study drew acute and convalescent COVID-19 samples from the United States, Italy and Spain. T cells, B-cell-depleted T cells, or PBMCs provided the cDNA or gDNA that served as material.

Authors' data handling: Nucleated cell number was recorded as an estimate derived from reference gene primer amplification. Assay used: immunoSEQ multiplex PCR; TCRdb lists only in-frame clones, some missing. Clone size and the V and J calls come from that table; the DNA yielded D and trimming. The sample has under 250,000 clones; about four fifths are singletons. Input material: peripheral blood. The clonotype was recovered from a woman aged 50 to 60 with acute or convalescent COVID-19. V and J are TRBV20-1 and TRBJ1-1; no reliable D call. The CDR3 bases are TGCAGTGCTAGTGGCAGAGGGTGGAACACTGAAGCTTTCTTT. This gives the protein CSASGRGWNTEAFF.